This TCR beta chain was sequenced in a study of blood T cell repertoires in COVID-19. In the authors' workflow: By means of reference gene primer amplification, nucleated cell counts were estimated. Generated by immunoSEQ multiplex PCR, the TCRdb table keeps only in-frame clones and is missing some. D and trimming come from the DNA, and the V and J calls and clone size come from that table. This sample has some 380,000 clones; over 75% occur once, and the top ten carry approximately 2.1%. The V gene's germline CDR1 is SGHVS and CDR2 FQNEAQ. V was trimmed by 5 bases and J by 2 bases, leaving 13 bases between them. This CDR3 contains 14 residues.

The gene calls are TRBV7-8 and TRBJ2-7, with no clear D. This clonotype originated in a woman in her 40s with acute COVID-19. Input material: PBMCs or T cells enriched from blood (not recorded which). Here the CDR3 reads CASSQFTIAYEQYF. CDR3 bases: TGTGCCAGCAGCCAATTTACGATAGCCTACGAGCAGTACTTC. The full variable domain, rest sourced from reference TRBV7-8 and TRBJ2-7, is GAGVSQSPRYKVAKRGQDVALRCDPISGHVSLFWYQQALGQGPEFLTYFQNEAQLDKSGLPSDRFFAERPEGSVSTLKIQRTQQEDSAVYLCASSQFTIAYEQYFGPGTRLTVT.